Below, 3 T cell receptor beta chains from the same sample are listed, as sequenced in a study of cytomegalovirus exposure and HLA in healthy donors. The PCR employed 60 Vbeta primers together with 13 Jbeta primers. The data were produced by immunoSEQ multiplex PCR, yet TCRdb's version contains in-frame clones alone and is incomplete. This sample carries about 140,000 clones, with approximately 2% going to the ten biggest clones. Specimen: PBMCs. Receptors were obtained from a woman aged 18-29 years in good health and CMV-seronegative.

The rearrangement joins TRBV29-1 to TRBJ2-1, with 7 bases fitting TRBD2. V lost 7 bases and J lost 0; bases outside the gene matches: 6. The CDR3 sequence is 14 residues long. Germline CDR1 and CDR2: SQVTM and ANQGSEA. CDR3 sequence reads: CSAGEGSSYNEQFF. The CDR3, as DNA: TGCAGCGCCGGGGAGGGGAGCTCCTACAATGAGCAGTTCTTC.

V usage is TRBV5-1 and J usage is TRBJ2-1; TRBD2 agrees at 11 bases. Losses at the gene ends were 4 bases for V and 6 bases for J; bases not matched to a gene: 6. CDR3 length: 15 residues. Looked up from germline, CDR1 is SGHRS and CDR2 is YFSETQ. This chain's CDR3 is CASSPTSGSGNEQFF. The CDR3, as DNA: TGCGCCAGCAGCCCAACTAGCGGGAGTGGCAATGAGCAGTTCTTC.

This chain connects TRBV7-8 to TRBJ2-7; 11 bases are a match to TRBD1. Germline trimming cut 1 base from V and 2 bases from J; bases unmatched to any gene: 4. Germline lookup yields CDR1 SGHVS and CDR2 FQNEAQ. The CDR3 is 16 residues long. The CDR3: CASSLVTGQGAYEQYF. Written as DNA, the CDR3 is TGTGCCAGCAGCTTAGTCACGGGACAGGGGGCCTACGAGCAGTACTTC.